These T cell receptor beta chains were read from a single sample in a study of PD-1 blockade in classical Hodgkin lymphoma. Sequencing used immunoSEQ multiplex PCR; TCRdb keeps in-frame clones, though not all of them. The sample has about 24,000 clones, roughly 84% seen once. The input for sequencing was CD4+ T cells from blood, taken at baseline. These TCRs come from a human donor with classical Hodgkin lymphoma. Both conserved end residues are part of each CDR3. The D gene is left open where the match is weak.

J gene,V gene,D gene,CDR3 protein
TRBJ2-5,TRBV5-1,TRBD1,CASSLAGGQGPETQYF
TRBJ1-1,TRBV7-8,-,CASGTRGGQAFF
TRBJ1-1,TRBV29-1,TRBD1,CSVFRQGIEAFF
-,TRBV29-1,TRBD1,CSVRQGRSYEQYF
TRBJ2-3,TRBV7-2,-,CASSLAGGTDTQYF
TRBJ1-1,TRBV11-3,-,CASSLGVNTEAFF
TRBJ2-1,TRBV10-3,-,CAISGREGNEQFF
TRBJ1-1,TRBV7-3,-,CASSLSVNTEAFF
TRBJ1-5,TRBV29-1,-,CSVASGGTQQPQHF
TRBJ1-2,TRBV2,-,CASSADWALYGYTF
TRBJ1-2,TRBV29-1,TRBD1,CSVEQGARGYTF
TRBJ1-6,TRBV7-2,-,CASSFPQENSPLHF
TRBJ2-1,TRBV5-1,-,CASSLGPNNEQFF
TRBJ1-4,TRBV19,-,CASSIGGLTNEKLFF
TRBJ1-4,TRBV6-1,-,CASSDYSINEKLFF
TRBJ1-2,TRBV28,-,CASSVSATTYGYTF
TRBJ1-1,TRBV12-5,-,CASGLGRHTEAFF
TRBJ2-4,TRBV4-1,-,CASSYDGKNIQYF
TRBJ2-7,TRBV7-2,-,CASSRSSYEQYF
TRBJ2-2,TRBV7-2,-,CASSLDLNTGELFF
TRBJ1-3,TRBV7-2,-,CASSQMGPDSGNTIYF
TRBJ2-7,TRBV5-1,TRBD1,CASSLARGSGLSSYEQYF
TRBJ2-1,TRBV2,-,CATGMGLPGEQFF
TRBJ2-1,TRBV5-1,-,CASSTDGAYNEQFF
TRBJ1-4,TRBV21-1,-,CASSKYGDTNEKLFF
TRBJ1-5,TRBV19,-,CASSQPRNTISNQPQHF
TRBJ1-6,TRBV7-2,-,CASSSSGSYSYNSPLHF
TRBJ1-4,TRBV5-1,-,CASKITTTNEKLFF
TRBJ2-4,TRBV29-1,-,CSVESSGENIQYF
TRBJ2-1,TRBV2,TRBD2,CASISGGALNEQFF
TRBJ2-7,TRBV10-3,TRBD2,CAIGGGSYEQYF
TRBJ2-7,TRBV19,-,CASSIAPGQKPYEQYF
TRBJ2-1,TRBV7-9,TRBD1,CASSFQGVEQFF
TRBJ2-1,TRBV28,TRBD2,CASSLRGGLNEQFF
TRBJ2-3,TRBV6-5,-,CASSGLYTDTQYF
TRBJ2-3,TRBV18,-,CASSRGASTDTQYF
TRBJ2-1,TRBV9,-,CASSLDGSSYNEQFF
TRBJ2-2,TRBV7-9,TRBD2,CASSSGLAGTGELFF
TRBJ1-1,TRBV5-6,-,CASSFNRNTEAFF
TRBJ2-1,TRBV7-2,-,CASSLGASSYNEQFF
TRBJ2-1,TRBV5-5,TRBD1,CASSFGVDRVGEQFF
TRBJ1-2,TRBV7-2,-,CASSLDSGHPVRGYTF
TRBJ2-3,TRBV11-3,-,CASSLRTSDTQYF
TRBJ2-1,TRBV7-2,-,CASSPDGTIQGNEQFF
TRBJ1-6,TRBV7-9,-,CASSTAQYNSPLHF
TRBJ1-2,TRBV18,-,CASSPDRDYGYTF
TRBJ2-1,TRBV28,-,CASSFWGPSGYEQFF
TRBJ1-1,TRBV6-5,-,CASSYSEFGEAFF
TRBJ2-7,TRBV5-1,TRBD1,CASSSSVGQDYSYEQYF
TRBJ2-3,TRBV5-8,TRBD2,CASSLGLAGATDTQYF
TRBJ1-5,TRBV19,TRBD1,CASIKSPGQGFQPQHF
TRBJ1-5,TRBV6-1,-,CASSNLGGRPQHF
TRBJ1-2,TRBV6-5,TRBD1,CASSSSGTGRGYTF